The next 23 T cell receptor beta chains were all read from a single sample in a study of T cell repertoires in cytomegalovirus infection. One entry per CDR3 protein results from TCRdb running MiXCR on the reads. The sample has some 700,000 distinct CDR3 sequences, 35% seen once. Sample: PBMCs. The source is a human donor in good health (CMV status not recorded). Some clones in this sample may be carry-over from other donors' samples.

The rearrangement links TRBV6-2 or TRBV6-3 to TRBJ1-5; D may be TRBD1 (6 bases). The V end lost 3 bases, the J end lost 4 bases, and 13 bases lay between the germline ends. Germline CDR1 reads MNHEY; CDR2 reads SVGEGT. CDR3 length: 15 amino acids. The CDR3 sequence: CASSYFYRENQPQHF. Here the CDR3 DNA reads TGTGCCAGCAGTTATTTTTACAGGGAAAATCAGCCCCAGCATTTT.

This sequence joins TRBV6-6 and TRBJ2-4, with D possibly called TRBD1 or TRBD2 (5 bases each). This CDR3 has 14 residues. Germline CDR1 and CDR2: MNHNY and SVGAGI (reference sequence). The ends were cut back, 6 bases at V and 8 bases at J, with 17 bases in the middle. CDR3 protein: CASRSGTERDIQYF. Here the CDR3 DNA reads TGTGCCAGCAGGTCCGGGACGGAGAGGGACATTCAGTACTTC.

V usage is TRBV6-1 and J usage is TRBJ2-7; 12 bases are a match to TRBD2. V was clipped by 5 bases and J by 2 bases; unmatched bases: 16. The CDR3 sequence is 19 residues long. Germline CDR1 MNHNS, CDR2 SASEGT. The CDR3 DNA is TGTGCCAGCAGTCCACTAGCGGGAGGAAACCGTAAGCTAACCTACGAGCAGTACTTC. Amino acid sequence: CASSPLAGGNRKLTYEQYF.

This clonotype occurred many times. The chain uses TRBV7-2 and TRBJ2-5, with 9 bases lining up with TRBD1. J gave up 5 bases and V 1 base, and 8 bases lay outside the gene matches. Germline V CDR1 and CDR2: SGHTA, FQGNSA. The CDR3 has 16 amino acids. The CDR3, as DNA: TGTGCCAGCAGCTTAGGGGGGACAGGGTTGGAGGAGACCCAGTACTTC. As protein: CASSLGGTGLEETQYF.

Only a few counts were recorded for this clonotype. CDR3 sequence reads: CASSFSAATNEKLFF. DNA of the CDR3: TGTGCCAGCAGCTTTTCAGCCGCAACTAATGAAAAACTGTTTTTT. J is TRBJ1-4 and V is TRBV7-9, with D uncertain. The V and J ends lost 3 bases and 0 bases respectively, with 8 bases between them. Looked up from germline, CDR1 is SEHNR and CDR2 is FQNEAQ (reference sequence). The CDR3 contains 15 residues.

Worth noting for this clonotype: One base away lies a much larger clone, so this may be a sequencing read error. J is TRBJ1-2 and V is TRBV11-2; no firm D call. Trimming stripped 0 bases from V and 0 bases from J, with 8 bases between. CDR1 SGHAT and CDR2 FQNNGV come from the germline V gene. CDR3 length: 15 amino acids. The CDR3 spells CASSLDRGANYGYTF. The DNA of the CDR3 is TGTGCCAGCAGCTTAGACCGGGGAGCTAACTATGGCTACACCTTC. Looking up the rest from reference TRBV11-2 and TRBJ1-2 gives the full variable domain: EAGVAQSPRYKIIEKRQSVAFWCNPISGHATLYWYQQILGQGPKLLIQFQNNGVVDDSQLPKDRFSAERLKGVDSTLKIQPAKLEDSAVYLCASSLDRGANYGYTFGSGTRLTVV.

This clonotype has a handful of counts. This sequence joins TRBV15 and TRBJ2-7, with TRBD2 matching over 7 bases. V lost 4 bases to trimming and J lost 4 bases; unmatched junction nucleotides: 10. CDR3 length: 15 amino acids. CDR1 and CDR2 from the germline V gene are LNHNV and YYDKDF (reference sequence). The CDR3 region is CATSKFGGGAYEQYF. CDR3 DNA sequence: TGTGCCACCAGCAAATTCGGCGGGGGAGCTTACGAGCAGTACTTC.

This chain uses TRBV2 with TRBJ1-5; no clear D gene. CDR1 and CDR2 from the germline V gene are SNHLY and FYNNEI. V was shortened by 4 bases and J by 0 bases, with 7 bases between the two germline ends. The CDR3 covers 14 residues. This chain's CDR3 is CASSAVYSNQPQHF. CDR3 sequence (DNA): TGTGCCAGCAGTGCGGTGTATAGCAATCAGCCCCAGCATTTT. The full variable domain, in which reference TRBV2 and TRBJ1-5 provide the parts outside the CDR3, is EPEVTQTPSHQVTQMGQEVILRCVPISNHLYFYWYRQILGQKVEFLVSFYNNEISEKSEIFDDQFSVERPDGSNFTLKIRSTKLEDSAMYFCASSAVYSNQPQHFGDGTRLSIL.

J is TRBJ1-2 and V is TRBV10-3; perhaps TRBD1 as D (6 bases). The germline V gene encodes CDR1 ENHRY and CDR2 SYGVKD. The V and J ends lost 4 bases and 8 bases respectively, with 11 bases between them. The CDR3 sequence is 12 residues long. In DNA form, the CDR3 reads TGTGCCATCAGTGCGCGACAGGAGGGCTACACCTTC. Protein product: CAISARQEGYTF.

The rearrangement joins TRBV4-1 to TRBJ2-2, with D tentatively TRBD1 or TRBD2 (6 bases each). This CDR3 is built from 16 residues. Per germline, CDR1 MGHRA and CDR2 YSYEKL. The V end lost 4 bases, the J end lost 5 bases, and 17 bases lay between the germline ends. This CDR3 reads CASSREADSGTGELFF. In DNA, the CDR3 is TGCGCCAGCAGCCGAGAGGCGGACAGCGGGACCGGGGAGCTGTTTTTT.

This clonotype was seen just once. The junction does not match germline at one end; this may be a read error. The V call is TRBV7-3, the J call TRBJ1-5; 7 bases match TRBD1. The CDR3 sequence is 14 residues long. Germline CDR1 SGHTA, CDR2 FQGTGA. The DNA of the CDR3 is TGTTCCAGCAGCGTGGACAGGCCCGATCAGCCCCAGCATTTT. Protein: CSSSVDRPDQPQHF.

Comments on this clonotype: This may be a read error: a much more frequent sequence differs by one nucleotide. It is likely a read error, because the conserved phenylalanine at the end of the CDR3 is missing. The CDR3 nucleotides read TGTGCCAGCAGTTACTCGTACCTATTGAAGCCTAACACTGAAGCTTTCTGT. Translation gives CASSYSYLLKPNTEAFC. The chain has TRBV6-2 or TRBV6-3 and TRBJ1-1, with no clear D. V lost 0 bases and J lost 2, with 16 bases in between. Germline CDR1 MNHEY, CDR2 SVGEGT. There are 17 residues in the CDR3.

V gene TRBV20-1 combines with J gene TRBJ1-3, with D perhaps matching TRBD1 (6 bases). Between the trimmed V and J ends, which lost 1 base and 3 bases, there was a span of 13 bases. The germline gives CDR1 DFQATT, CDR2 SNEGSKA (reference sequence). This CDR3 contains 15 residues. The DNA of the CDR3 is TGCAGTGCTAGAGGGGGGGCGGACAGTGGAAACACCATATATTTT. Translation gives CSARGGADSGNTIYF.

The chain is built from TRBV7-8 and TRBJ2-1, with D perhaps TRBD1 or TRBD2 (5 bases each). Germline CDR1 and CDR2: SGHVS and FQNEAQ. The CDR3 loop spans 14 amino acids. V was clipped by 7 bases and J by 9 bases, with 19 bases between them. The CDR3 region is CASKIPRDGTEQFF. The CDR3 nucleotides read TGTGCCAGCAAGATCCCTAGAGACGGGACTGAGCAGTTCTTC. The whole variable domain, remainder taken from reference TRBV7-8 and TRBJ2-1, is GAGVSQSPRYKVAKRGQDVALRCDPISGHVSLFWYQQALGQGPEFLTYFQNEAQLDKSGLPSDRFFAERPEGSVSTLKIQRTQQEDSAVYLCASKIPRDGTEQFFGPGTRLTVL.

The sample holds a few counts of this clonotype. The CDR3 sequence: CASRQGGAPLHQPQHF. In DNA, the CDR3 is TGTGCCAGCAGGCAGGGGGGGGCTCCGCTTCATCAGCCCCAGCATTTT. The chain employs TRBV27 and TRBJ1-5; TRBD1 matches 7 bases. Trimming cost V 6 bases and J 5 bases; bases outside gene matches: 13. The CDR3 spans 16 residues. Looked up from germline, CDR1 is MNHEY and CDR2 is SMNVEV (reference sequence).

Comment on this clonotype: Its ends do not fully match the called genes, so a read error is possible. The chain couples TRBV12-3 or TRBV12-4 to TRBJ1-2, with D unclear. The CDR3 is 14 amino acids. CDR3 sequence: CASSLFGRFDGYTF. The CDR3 DNA sequence: TGTGCCAGCAGTTTATTTGGGCGGTTCGATGGCTACACATTC.

The chain employs TRBV4-1 and TRBJ1-4; the D is unclear. There are 19 residues in the CDR3. Trimming left V 0 bases short and J 0 bases short, with 17 bases between. The germline CDR1 and CDR2 sequences are MGHRA and YSYEKL. The CDR3: CASSQDPPDDGATNEKLFF. DNA of the CDR3: TGCGCCAGCAGCCAAGATCCGCCGGACGATGGCGCAACTAATGAAAAACTGTTTTTT.

The table lists this clonotype with a count of one. The V gene is TRBV29-1, the J gene TRBJ1-1; 7 bases match TRBD1. The V and J ends lost 7 bases and 9 bases, in that order; junction bases with no gene match: 11. CDR1 and CDR2 (germline): SQVTM, ANQGSEA. The CDR3 sequence is 12 residues long. DNA of the CDR3: TGCAGCGCTGACAGGGCCGGGGTTCAAGCTTTCTTT. Translated, it gives CSADRAGVQAFF.

This clonotype showed up just a few times. V and J are TRBV5-5 and TRBJ1-5, with D hard to call. Per the germline V gene, CDR1 is SGHKS and CDR2 is YYEKEE (reference sequence). Trimming stripped 2 bases from V and 4 bases from J, with 10 bases between. The CDR3 spans 14 residues. This CDR3 is CASSFGPTNQPQHF. The CDR3 coding sequence is TGTGCCAGCAGCTTCGGGCCTACGAATCAGCCCCAGCATTTT.

The genes are TRBV24-1 and TRBJ1-2; perhaps TRBD1 as D (6 bases). The V gene lost 5 bases and the J gene lost 8 bases, with 20 bases spanning the gap. Per germline, CDR1 KGHDR and CDR2 SFDVKD. CDR3 size: 15 residues. In nucleotides, the CDR3 is TGTGCCACCAGTGCGGCGGGGGCAAAAAATCCAGGCTACACCTTC. This gives the protein CATSAAGAKNPGYTF.

A remark on this clonotype: The junction departs from the called germline gene at one end, perhaps through a read error. As DNA, the CDR3 is TGTGCCAGCAGCTTACAGGGAGGTAATGAAAAACAGTTTTTT. It encodes CASSLQGGNEKQFF. This chain uses TRBV7-4 with TRBJ1-4, with D maybe TRBD1 (5 bases). The V gene's germline CDR1 is SGHVT and CDR2 SQSDAQ. This CDR3 is 14 amino acids long.

The rearrangement links TRBV28 to TRBJ1-5, with 7 bases fitting TRBD1. V was pared by 7 bases and J by 5 bases, with 8 bases of the junction left unmatched. The V gene's germline CDR1 is MDHEN and CDR2 SYDVKM. The CDR3 has 14 residues. For the CDR3, the DNA is TGTGCCAGCACCCAGACAGGGTGGGATCAGCCCCAGCATTTT. It encodes CASTQTGWDQPQHF.

This clonotype has just a few counts. The chain carries TRBV5-6 and TRBJ2-2; D unclear. In germline, CDR1 is SGHDT, CDR2 YYEEEE. The ends were cut back, 4 bases at V and 4 bases at J, with 14 bases in the middle. The CDR3 has 15 residues. The CDR3: CASSPIGVITGELFF. The DNA of the CDR3 is TGTGCCAGCAGCCCCATCGGCGTAATCACCGGGGAGCTGTTTTTT.